This TCR delta chain was profiled in a study of gamma-delta chains in newborns, infants, children. The wider study: Polyclonal expansion of innate γδ T cells after birth follows microbial exposure.

TCRdb reanalysed the reads via CATT. The sample records 10,000 to 13,000 delta-chain clones, around 8.2% being singletons. Material: blood. This TCR was sampled from a child who was a newborn, infant or young child, either healthy, febrile or measles-vaccinated (not recorded which).

In DNA, the CDR3 is TGTGCCTGTGACACGGTCTCGGACCTTTCCACCGATAAACTCATCTTT. As protein: CACDTVSDLSTDKLIF. V and J are TRDV2 and TRDJ1; D gene ambiguous. Germline V gives CDR1 GEAIGNYY, CDR2 EKD. V dropped 1 base and J dropped 1 base, with 15 bases sitting between them. The CDR3 runs to 16 residues.